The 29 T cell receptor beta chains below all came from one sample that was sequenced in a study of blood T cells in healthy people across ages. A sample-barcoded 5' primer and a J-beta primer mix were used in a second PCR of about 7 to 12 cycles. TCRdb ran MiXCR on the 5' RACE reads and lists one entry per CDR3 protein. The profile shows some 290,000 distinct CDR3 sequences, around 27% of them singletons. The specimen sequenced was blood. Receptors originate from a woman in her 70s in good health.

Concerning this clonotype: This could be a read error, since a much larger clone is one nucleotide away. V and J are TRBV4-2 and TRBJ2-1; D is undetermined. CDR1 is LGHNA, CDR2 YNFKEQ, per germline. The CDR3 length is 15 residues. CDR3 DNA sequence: TGTACCAGCAGCCAAGATCCTCGTAGGCCCCAAGGGCAGTTCTTC. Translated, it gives CTSSQDPRRPQGQFF.

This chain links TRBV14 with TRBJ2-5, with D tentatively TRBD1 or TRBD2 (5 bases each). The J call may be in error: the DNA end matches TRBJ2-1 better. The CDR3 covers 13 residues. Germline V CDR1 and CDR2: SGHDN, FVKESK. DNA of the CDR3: TGTGCCAGCAGCCACGGGACCCCCAGGGAGCAGTTCTTC. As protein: CASSHGTPREQFF.

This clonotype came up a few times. CDR3 amino acids: CASSHQPNYGYTF. The CDR3 bases are TGTGCCAGCAGCCACCAGCCTAACTATGGCTACACCTTC. This chain connects TRBV21-1 to TRBJ1-2. TRBV21-1 is a known pseudogene. This CDR3 is built from 13 residues.

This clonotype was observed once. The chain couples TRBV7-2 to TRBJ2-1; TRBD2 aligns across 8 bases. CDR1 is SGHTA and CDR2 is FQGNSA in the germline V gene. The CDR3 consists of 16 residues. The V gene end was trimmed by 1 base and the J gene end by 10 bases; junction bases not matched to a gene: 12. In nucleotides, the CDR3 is TGTGCCAGCAGCTTAGATGCCTCTGCGGGGGGAAACGAGCAGTTCTTC. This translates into CASSLDASAGGNEQFF. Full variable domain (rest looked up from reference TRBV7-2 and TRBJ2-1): GAGVSQSPSNKVTEKGKDVELRCDPISGHTALYWYRQSLGQGLEFLIYFQGNSAPDKSGLPSDRFSAERTGGSVSTLTIQRTQQEDSAVYLCASSLDASAGGNEQFFGPGTRLTVL.

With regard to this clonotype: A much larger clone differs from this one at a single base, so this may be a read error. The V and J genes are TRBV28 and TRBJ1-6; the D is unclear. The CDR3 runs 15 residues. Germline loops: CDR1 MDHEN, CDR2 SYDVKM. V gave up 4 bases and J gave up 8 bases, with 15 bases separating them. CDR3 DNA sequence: TGTGCCAGCAGTTCAACAGTGGCCCTAGATTCACCCCTCCACTTT. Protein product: CASSSTVALDSPLHF.

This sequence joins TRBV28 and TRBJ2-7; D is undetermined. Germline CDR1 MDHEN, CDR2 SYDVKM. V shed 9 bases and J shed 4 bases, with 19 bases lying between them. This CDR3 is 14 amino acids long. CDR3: CASFTTRRGYEQYF. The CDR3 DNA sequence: TGTGCCAGTTTCACAACTCGAAGAGGTTACGAGCAGTACTTC.

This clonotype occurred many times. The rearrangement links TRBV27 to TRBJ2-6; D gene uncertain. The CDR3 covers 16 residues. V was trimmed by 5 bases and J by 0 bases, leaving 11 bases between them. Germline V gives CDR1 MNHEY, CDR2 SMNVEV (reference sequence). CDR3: CASSEATTSGANVLTF. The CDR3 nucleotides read TGTGCCAGCAGTGAGGCAACAACCTCTGGGGCCAACGTCCTGACTTTC.

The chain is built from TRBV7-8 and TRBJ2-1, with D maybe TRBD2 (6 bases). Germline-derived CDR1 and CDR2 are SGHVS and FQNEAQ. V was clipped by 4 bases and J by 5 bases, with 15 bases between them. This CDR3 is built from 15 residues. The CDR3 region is CASSSRNGGNNEQFF. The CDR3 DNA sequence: TGTGCCAGCAGCTCCAGGAACGGCGGGAACAATGAGCAGTTCTTC.

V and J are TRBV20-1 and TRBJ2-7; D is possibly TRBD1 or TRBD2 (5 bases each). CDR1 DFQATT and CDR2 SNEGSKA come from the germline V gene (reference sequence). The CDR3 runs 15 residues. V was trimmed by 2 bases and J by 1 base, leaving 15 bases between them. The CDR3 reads CSARTGTQVSYEQYF. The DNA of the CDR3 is TGCAGTGCTAGAACCGGGACGCAGGTTTCCTACGAGCAGTACTTC.

CDR3 protein: CASSFGSSGSAGANVLTF. In DNA, the CDR3 is TGTGCCAGCAGTTTTGGCTCTAGCGGGAGTGCTGGGGCCAACGTCCTGACTTTC. This rearrangement joins TRBV12-3 or TRBV12-4 to TRBJ2-6; 10 positions match TRBD2. There are 18 residues in the CDR3. Trimming took 3 bases from V and 2 from J; bases not matched to a gene: 7.

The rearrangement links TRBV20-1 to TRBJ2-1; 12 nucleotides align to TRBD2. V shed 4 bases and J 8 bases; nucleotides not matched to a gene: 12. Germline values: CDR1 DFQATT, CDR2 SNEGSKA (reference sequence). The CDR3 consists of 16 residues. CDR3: CSATNRLAGEYHEQFF. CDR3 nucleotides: TGCAGTGCTACCAACCGACTAGCGGGAGAGTACCATGAGCAGTTCTTC.

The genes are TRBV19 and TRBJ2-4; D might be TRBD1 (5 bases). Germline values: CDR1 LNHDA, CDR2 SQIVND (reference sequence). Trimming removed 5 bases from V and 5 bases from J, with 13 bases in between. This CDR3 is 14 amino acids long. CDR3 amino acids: CASSGRQGENIQYF. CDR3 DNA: TGTGCCAGTAGTGGACGCCAAGGGGAAAACATTCAGTACTTC.

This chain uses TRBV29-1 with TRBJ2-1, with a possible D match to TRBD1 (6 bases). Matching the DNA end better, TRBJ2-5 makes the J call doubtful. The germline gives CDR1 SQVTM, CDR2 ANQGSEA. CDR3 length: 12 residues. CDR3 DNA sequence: TGCAGCGCAGCAAGAGGGGGAGAGACCCAGTACTTC. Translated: CSAARGGETQYF.

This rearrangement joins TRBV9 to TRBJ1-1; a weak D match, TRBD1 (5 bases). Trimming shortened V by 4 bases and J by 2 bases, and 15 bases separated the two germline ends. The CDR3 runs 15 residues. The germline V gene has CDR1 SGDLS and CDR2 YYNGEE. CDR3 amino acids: CASSSHQGRNTEAFF. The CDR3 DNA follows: TGTGCCAGCAGCTCGCACCAGGGTCGAAACACTGAAGCTTTCTTT.

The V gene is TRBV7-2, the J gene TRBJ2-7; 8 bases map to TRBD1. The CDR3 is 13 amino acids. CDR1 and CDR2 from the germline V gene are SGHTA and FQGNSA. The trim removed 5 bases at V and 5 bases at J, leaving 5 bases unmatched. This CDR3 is CASSRQGPNEQYF. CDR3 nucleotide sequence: TGTGCCAGCAGCCGACAGGGGCCCAACGAGCAGTACTTC.

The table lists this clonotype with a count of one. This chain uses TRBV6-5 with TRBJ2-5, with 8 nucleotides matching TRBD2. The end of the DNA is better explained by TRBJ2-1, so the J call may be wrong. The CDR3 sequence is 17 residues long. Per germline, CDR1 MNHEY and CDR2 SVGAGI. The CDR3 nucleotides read TGTGCCAGCAGTACTGCCGGGACTAGTCATGGTTGGGTCGAGCAGTTCTTC. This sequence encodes CASSTAGTSHGWVEQFF.

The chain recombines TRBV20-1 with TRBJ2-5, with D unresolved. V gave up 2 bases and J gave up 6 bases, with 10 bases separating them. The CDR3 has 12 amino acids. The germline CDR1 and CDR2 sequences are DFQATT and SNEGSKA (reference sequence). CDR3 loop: CSARQAGKTQYF. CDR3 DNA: TGCAGTGCTAGACAGGCCGGCAAGACCCAGTACTTC.

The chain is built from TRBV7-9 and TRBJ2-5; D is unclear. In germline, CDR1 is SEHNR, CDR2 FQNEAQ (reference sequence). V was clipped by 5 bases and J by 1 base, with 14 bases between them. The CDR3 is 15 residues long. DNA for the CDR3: TGTGCCAGCAGCCGAGTAACAGAGCCCCAAGAGACCCAGTACTTC. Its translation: CASSRVTEPQETQYF.

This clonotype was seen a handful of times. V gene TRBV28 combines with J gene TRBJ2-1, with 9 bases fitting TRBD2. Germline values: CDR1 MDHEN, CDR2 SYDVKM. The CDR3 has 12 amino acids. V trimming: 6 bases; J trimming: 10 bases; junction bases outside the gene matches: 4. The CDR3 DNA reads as TGTGCCAGCAGGCGGGGGGGGGAGGAGCAGTTCTTC. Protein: CASRRGGEEQFF. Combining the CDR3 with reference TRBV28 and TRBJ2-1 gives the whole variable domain DVKVTQSSRYLVKRTGEKVFLECVQDMDHENMFWYRQDPGLGLRLIYFSYDVKMKEKGDIPEGYSVSREKKERFSLILESASTNQTSMYLCASRRGGEEQFFGPGTRLTVL.

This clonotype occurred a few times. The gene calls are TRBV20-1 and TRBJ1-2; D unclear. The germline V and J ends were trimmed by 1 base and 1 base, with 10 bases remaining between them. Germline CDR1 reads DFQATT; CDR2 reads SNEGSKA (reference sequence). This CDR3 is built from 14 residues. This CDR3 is CSARARQFNYGYTF. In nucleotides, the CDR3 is TGCAGTGCTAGAGCTAGGCAGTTTAACTATGGCTACACCTTC.

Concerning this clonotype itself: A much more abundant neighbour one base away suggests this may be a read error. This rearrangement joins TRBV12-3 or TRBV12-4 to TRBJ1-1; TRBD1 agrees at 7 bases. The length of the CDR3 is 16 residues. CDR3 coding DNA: TGTGCCAGCGGTTTTCCAGGGGGACCTTTGAGCACTGAAGCTTTCTTT. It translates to CASGFPGGPLSTEAFF.

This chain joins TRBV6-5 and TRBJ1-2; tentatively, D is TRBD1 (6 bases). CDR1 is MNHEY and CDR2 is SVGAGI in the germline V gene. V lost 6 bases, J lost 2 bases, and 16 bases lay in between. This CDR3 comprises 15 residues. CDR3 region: CASRAGGHGNYGYTF. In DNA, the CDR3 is TGTGCCAGCAGAGCCGGGGGCCATGGAAACTATGGCTACACCTTC.

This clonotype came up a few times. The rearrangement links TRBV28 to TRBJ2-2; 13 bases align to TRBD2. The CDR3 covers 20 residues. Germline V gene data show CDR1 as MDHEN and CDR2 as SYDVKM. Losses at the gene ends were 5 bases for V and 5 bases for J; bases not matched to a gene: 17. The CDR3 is CASSLSTSGRTKTFTGELFF. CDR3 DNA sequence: TGTGCCAGCAGTCTCTCGACTAGCGGGAGGACCAAAACCTTTACCGGGGAGCTGTTTTTT.

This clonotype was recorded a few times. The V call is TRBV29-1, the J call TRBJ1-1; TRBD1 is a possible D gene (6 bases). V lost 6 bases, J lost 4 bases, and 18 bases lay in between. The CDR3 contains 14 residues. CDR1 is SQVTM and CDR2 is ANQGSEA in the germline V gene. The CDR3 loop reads CSVRQNQGSTEAFF. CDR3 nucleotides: TGCAGCGTCCGACAAAACCAGGGGTCCACTGAAGCTTTCTTT.

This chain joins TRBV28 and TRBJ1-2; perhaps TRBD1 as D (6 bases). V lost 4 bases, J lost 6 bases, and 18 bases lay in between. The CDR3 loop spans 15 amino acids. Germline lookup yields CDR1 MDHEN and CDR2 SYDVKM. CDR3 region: CASSSGGGRRDGYTF. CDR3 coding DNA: TGTGCCAGCAGTTCGGGGGGCGGCCGTCGGGATGGCTACACCTTC.

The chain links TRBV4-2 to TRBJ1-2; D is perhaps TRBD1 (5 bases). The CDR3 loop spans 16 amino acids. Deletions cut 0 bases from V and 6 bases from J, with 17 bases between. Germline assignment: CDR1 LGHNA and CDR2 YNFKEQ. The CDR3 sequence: CASSQETIGAGNGYTF. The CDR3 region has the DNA TGTGCCAGCAGCCAAGAGACGATCGGGGCCGGGAATGGCTACACCTTC.

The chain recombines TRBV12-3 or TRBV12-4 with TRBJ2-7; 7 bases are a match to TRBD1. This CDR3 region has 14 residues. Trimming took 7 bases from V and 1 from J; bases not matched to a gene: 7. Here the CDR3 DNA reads TGTGCCAGCAACCCGGGACAGTCGTCCTACGAGCAGTACTTC. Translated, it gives CASNPGQSSYEQYF.

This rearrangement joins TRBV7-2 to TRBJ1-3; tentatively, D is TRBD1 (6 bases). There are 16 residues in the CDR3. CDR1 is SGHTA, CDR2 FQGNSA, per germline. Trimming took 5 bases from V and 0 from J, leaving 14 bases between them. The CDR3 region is CASSNLGRGSGNTIYF. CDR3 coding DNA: TGTGCCAGCAGCAACTTAGGCAGGGGCTCTGGAAACACCATATATTTT.

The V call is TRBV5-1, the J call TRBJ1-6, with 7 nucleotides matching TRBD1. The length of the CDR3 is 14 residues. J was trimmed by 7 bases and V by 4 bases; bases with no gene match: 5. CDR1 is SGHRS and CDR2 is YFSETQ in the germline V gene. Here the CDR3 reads CASSVGTANSPLHF. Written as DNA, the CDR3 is TGCGCCAGCAGCGTCGGGACAGCGAATTCACCCCTCCACTTT. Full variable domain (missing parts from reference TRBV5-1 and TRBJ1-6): KAGVTQTPRYLIKTRGQQVTLSCSPISGHRSVSWYQQTPGQGLQFLFEYFSETQRNKGNFPGRFSGRQFSNSRSEMNVSTLELGDSALYLCASSVGTANSPLHFGNGTRLTVT.